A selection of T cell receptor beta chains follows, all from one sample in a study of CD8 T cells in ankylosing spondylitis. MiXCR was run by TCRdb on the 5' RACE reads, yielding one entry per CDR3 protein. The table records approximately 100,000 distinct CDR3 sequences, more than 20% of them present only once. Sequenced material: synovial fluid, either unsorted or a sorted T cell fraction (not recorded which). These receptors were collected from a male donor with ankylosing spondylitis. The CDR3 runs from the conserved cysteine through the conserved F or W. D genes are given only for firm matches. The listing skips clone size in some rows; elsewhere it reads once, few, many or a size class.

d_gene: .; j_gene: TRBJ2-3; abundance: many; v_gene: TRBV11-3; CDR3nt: TGTGCCAGCAGCTTAGATCAGGTCACAGATACGCAGTATTTT; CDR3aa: CASSLDQVTDTQYF
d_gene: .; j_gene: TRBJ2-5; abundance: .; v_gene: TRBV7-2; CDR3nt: TGTGCCAGCAGCTTAGGAGGGGCAGGGGGGGAGACCCAGTACTTC; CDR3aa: CASSLGGAGGETQYF
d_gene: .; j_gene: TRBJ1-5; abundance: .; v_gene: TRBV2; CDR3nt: TGTGCCAGCAACGGAGGAGGGGGGGCGGAGCAGCCCCAGCATTTT; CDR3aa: CASNGGGGAEQPQHF
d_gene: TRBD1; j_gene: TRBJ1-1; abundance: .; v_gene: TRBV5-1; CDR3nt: TGCGCCAGCAGCCCGGGACAGGGCTTGGTAACTGAAGCTTTCTTT; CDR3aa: CASSPGQGLVTEAFF
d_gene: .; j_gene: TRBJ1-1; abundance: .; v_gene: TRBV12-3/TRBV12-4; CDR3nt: TGTGCCAGCAGCCGAGAAATGGGACAATCGAACACTGAAGCTTTCTTT; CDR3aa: CASSREMGQSNTEAFF
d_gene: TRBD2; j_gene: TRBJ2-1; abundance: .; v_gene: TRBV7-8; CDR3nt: TGTGCCAGCAGCTTAGTCCTAGCGGGAGTTAACAATGAGCAGTTCTTC; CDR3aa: CASSLVLAGVNNEQFF
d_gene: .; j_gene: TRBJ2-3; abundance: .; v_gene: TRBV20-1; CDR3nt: TGCAGTGCGCTAGCGAACACAGATACGCAGTATTTT; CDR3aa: CSALANTDTQYF
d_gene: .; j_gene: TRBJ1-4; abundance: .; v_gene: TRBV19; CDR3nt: TGTGCCAGTAGTATGTTTCGACGAGGAGGTGAAAAACTGTTTTTT; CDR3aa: CASSMFRRGGEKLFF
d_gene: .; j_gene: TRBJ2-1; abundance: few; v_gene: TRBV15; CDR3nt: TGTGCCACCAGCAGAGGTCGGGACACCAGTATCCTCAATGAGCAGTTCTTC; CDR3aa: CATSRGRDTSILNEQFF
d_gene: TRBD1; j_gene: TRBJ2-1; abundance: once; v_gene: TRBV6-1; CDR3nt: TGTGCCAGCACCCGGCAGGGGGTAGCCGGCTACAATGAGCAGTTCTTC; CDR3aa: CASTRQGVAGYNEQFF
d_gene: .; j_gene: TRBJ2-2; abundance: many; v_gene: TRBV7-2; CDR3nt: TGTGCCAGCAGCTTAGCGCAGATGAACACCGGGGAGCTGTTTTTT; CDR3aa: CASSLAQMNTGELFF
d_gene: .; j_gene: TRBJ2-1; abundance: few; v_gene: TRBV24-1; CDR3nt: TGTGCCACCAGTGATTTGAGGAACCGAGAGCAGTTCTTC; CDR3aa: CATSDLRNREQFF
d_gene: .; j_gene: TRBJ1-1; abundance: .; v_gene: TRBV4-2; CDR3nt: TGTGCCAGCAGCCAAGATAGAGGACTTGAAGCTTTCTTT; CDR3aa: CASSQDRGLEAFF
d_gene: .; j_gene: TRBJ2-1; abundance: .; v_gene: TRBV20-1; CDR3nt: TGCAGTGCCGGCTCCCCAAGCTCCTACAATGAGCAGTTCTTC; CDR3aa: CSAGSPSSYNEQFF
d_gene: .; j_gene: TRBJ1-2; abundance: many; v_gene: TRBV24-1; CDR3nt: TGTGCCACCAGTGATCCGGGTCGGAGATATGGCTACACCTTC; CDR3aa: CATSDPGRRYGYTF
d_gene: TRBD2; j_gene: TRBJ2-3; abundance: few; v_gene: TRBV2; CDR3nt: TGTGCCAGCATCAGAGGCGGGAGAAGCACAGATACGCAGTATTTT; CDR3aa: CASIRGGRSTDTQYF
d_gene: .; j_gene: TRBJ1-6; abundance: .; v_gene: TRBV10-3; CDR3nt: TGTGCCATCAGTGAGTCTTTTAAGGTTGGGGACGGGCTGGAGAATTCACCCCTCCACTTT; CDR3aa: CAISESFKVGDGLENSPLHF
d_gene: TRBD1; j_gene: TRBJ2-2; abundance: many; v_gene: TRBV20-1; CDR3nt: TGCAGTGCCGGACAGGAGAACACCGGGGAGCTGTTTTTT; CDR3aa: CSAGQENTGELFF
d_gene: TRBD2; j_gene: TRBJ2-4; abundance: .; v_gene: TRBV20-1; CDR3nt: TGCAGTGCTAAGGCCGGGGGGTTAGCCAAAAACATTCAGTACTTC; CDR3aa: CSAKAGGLAKNIQYF
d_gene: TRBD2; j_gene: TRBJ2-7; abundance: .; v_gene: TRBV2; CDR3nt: TGTGCCAGCAGGGATAGCGGGGCCTACGAGCAGTACTTC; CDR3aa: CASRDSGAYEQYF
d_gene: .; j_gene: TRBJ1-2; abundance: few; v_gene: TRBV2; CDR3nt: TGTGCCAGCAGAGAGATCCGCCGAGGGGGCTACACCTTC; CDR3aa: CASREIRRGGYTF
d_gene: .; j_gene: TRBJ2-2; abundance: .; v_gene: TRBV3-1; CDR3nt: TGTGCCAGCAGCCAAGGAGACACCGGGGAGCTGTTTTTT; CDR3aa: CASSQGDTGELFF
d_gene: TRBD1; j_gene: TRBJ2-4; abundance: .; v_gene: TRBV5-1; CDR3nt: TGCGCCAGCAGCTTGGTTGCAGGGGGCCTGGGAGACATTCAGTACTTC; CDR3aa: CASSLVAGGLGDIQYF
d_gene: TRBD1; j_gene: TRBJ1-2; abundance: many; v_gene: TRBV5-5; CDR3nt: TGTGCCAGCAGCCGGGACAGGGTCAGCTATGGCTACACCTTC; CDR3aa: CASSRDRVSYGYTF
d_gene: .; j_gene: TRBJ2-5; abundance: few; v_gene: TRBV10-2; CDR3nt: TGCGCCAGCAGTAAAAGGGGAAACCAAGAGACCCAGTACTTC; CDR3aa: CASSKRGNQETQYF
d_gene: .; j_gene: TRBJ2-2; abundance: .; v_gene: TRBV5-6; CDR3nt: TGTGCCAGCACCACCCTGAGGAGGGGTGGGGAGCTGTTTTTT; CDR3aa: CASTTLRRGGELFF
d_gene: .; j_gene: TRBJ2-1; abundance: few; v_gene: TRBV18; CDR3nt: TGTGCCAGCTCACCCGGGAAATACAATGAGCAGTTCTTC; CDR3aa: CASSPGKYNEQFF
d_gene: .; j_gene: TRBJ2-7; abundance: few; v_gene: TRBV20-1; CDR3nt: TGCAGTGCAACGAATCGGAGGGGATCGGGGCACGAGCAGTACTTC; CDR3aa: CSATNRRGSGHEQYF
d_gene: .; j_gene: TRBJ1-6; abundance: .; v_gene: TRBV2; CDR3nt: TGTGCCAGCAGTGAATATGGCGGACATTCACCCCTCCACTTT; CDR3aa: CASSEYGGHSPLHF
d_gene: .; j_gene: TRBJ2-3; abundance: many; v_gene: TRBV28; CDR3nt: TGTGCCAGCAAATCTAGCACAGATACGCAGTATTTT; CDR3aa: CASKSSTDTQYF
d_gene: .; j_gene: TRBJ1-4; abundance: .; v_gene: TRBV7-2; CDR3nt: TGTGCCAGCAGCTTAGGGTTGGCAGGGAGTGAAAAACTGTTTTTT; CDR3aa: CASSLGLAGSEKLFF
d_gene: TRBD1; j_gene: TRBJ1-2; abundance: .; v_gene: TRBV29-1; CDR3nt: TGCAGCGTTAATGACAGGGTGTCCCATAACTATGGCTACACCTTC; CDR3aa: CSVNDRVSHNYGYTF
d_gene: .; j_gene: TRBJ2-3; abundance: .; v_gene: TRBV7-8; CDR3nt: TGTGCCAGCAGCCCTAGCAAAGATACGCAGTATTTT; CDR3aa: CASSPSKDTQYF
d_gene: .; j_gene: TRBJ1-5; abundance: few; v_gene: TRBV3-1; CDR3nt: TGTGCCAGCAGCCAAGGGGCCACTCAGCCCCAGCATTTT; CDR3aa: CASSQGATQPQHF
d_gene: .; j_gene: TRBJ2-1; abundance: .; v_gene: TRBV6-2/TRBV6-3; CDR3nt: TGTGCCGCCGGATTAACCTCTCTAAGGGGCAATGAGCAGTTCTTC; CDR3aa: CAAGLTSLRGNEQFF
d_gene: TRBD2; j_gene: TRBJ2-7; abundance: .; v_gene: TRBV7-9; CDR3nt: TGTGCCAGCAGCTTTGGGAGACTAGCCGGCGAGCAGTACTTC; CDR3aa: CASSFGRLAGEQYF
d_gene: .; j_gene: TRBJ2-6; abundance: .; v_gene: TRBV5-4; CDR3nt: TGTGCCAGCAGCTTGAGGCAGGAGAGCTCTGGGGCCAACGTCCTGACTTTC; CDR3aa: CASSLRQESSGANVLTF
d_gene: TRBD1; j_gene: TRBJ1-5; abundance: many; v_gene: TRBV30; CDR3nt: TGTGCCTGGAGGGCCGGGACAGGGGGGCGGCAGCCCCAGCATTTT; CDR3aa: CAWRAGTGGRQPQHF
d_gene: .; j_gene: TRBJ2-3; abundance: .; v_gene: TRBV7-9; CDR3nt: TGTGCCAGCAGAGATTTCGGGCGGCCCACAGATACGCAGTATTTT; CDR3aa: CASRDFGRPTDTQYF
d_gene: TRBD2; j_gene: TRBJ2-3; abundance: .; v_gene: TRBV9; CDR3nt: TGTGCCAGCAGCTCCGGGACTAGCGGGAGTGGCACAGATACGCAGTATTTT; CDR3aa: CASSSGTSGSGTDTQYF
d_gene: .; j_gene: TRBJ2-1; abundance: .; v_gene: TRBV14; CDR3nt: TGTGCCAGCAGCCCCCCTGGCGCGGACGAGCAGTTCTTC; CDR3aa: CASSPPGADEQFF